This TCR beta chain is from a study of blood T cell repertoires in COVID-19. Across the study: Acute and convalescent COVID-19 samples came from the United States, Italy and Spain.

The V end was cut by 6 bases, the J end by 0 bases, with 14 bases between. From germline, CDR1 is MNHEY and CDR2 SVGAGI. The CDR3 spans 15 residues. In the original analysis: From reference gene primer amplification, estimates of nucleated cell counts were derived. Profiled with immunoSEQ multiplex PCR; TCRdb holds only in-frame clones, not every one. That table is the source of V, J and clone size, and D and trimming were worked out from the DNA. The sample contains roughly 250,000 clones, around 89% of which appear only once. Sequencing was done on a sample of peripheral blood. This receptor was taken from a man younger than 45 with acute or convalescent COVID-19. This sequence joins TRBV6-5 and TRBJ1-1, with a possible D match to TRBD1 (5 bases). The DNA of the CDR3 is TGTGCCAGCAGGCGCGGCGGCAGGGTGAACACTGAAGCTTTCTTT. Translation: CASRRGGRVNTEAFF.